This TCR beta chain was obtained from a study of cytomegalovirus exposure and HLA in healthy donors. Background on the study: Most donors, 81% of more than 300 genotyped, fell in the Caucasian-associated ancestry cluster.

This clone appeared a single time. This PCR relied on a set of 60 Vbeta primers and 13 Jbeta primers. The table came from immunoSEQ multiplex PCR; TCRdb's copy has only in-frame clones and leaves some out. The sample records about 190,000 clones, around 81% being singletons. The germline CDR1 and CDR2 sequences are SGHRS and YFSETQ. Between the trimmed V and J ends, which lost 1 base and 1 base, there was a span of 15 bases. The CDR3 has 18 amino acids. The clonotype comes from a woman aged 45 to 65 in good health and CMV-seropositive. Sequencing was carried out using PBMCs. The chain links TRBV5-1 to TRBJ2-6, with TRBD2 as a possible D gene (6 bases). The CDR3 reads CASSLKAGRSSGANVLTF. CDR3 in DNA: TGCGCCAGCAGCTTGAAGGCGGGACGGTCTTCTGGGGCCAACGTCCTGACTTTC.